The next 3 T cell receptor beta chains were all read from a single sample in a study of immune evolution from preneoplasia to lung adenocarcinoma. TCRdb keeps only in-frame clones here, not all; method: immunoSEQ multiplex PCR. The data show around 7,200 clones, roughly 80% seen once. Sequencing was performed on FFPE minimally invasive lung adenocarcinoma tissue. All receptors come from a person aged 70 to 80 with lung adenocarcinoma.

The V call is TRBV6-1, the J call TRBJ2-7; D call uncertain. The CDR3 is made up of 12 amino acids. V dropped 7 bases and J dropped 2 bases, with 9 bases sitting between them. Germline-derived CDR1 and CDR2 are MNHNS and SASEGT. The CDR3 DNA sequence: TGTGCCAGCAAACGGACCACCTACGAGCAGTACTTC. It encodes CASKRTTYEQYF.

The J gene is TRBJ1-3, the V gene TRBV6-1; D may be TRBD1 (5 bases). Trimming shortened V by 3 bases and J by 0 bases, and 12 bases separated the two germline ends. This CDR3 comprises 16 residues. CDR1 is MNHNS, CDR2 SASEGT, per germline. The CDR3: CASSDRPGTSGNTIYF. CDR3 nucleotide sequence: TGTGCCAGCAGTGACCGACCCGGGACCTCTGGAAACACCATATATTTT.

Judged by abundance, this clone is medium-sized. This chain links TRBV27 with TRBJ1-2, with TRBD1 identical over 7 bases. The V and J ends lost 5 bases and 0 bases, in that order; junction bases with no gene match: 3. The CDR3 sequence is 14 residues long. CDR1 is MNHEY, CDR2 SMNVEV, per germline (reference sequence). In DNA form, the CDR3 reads TGTGCCAGCAGTACGCAGGGGGCTAACTATGGCTACACCTTC. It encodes CASSTQGANYGYTF.